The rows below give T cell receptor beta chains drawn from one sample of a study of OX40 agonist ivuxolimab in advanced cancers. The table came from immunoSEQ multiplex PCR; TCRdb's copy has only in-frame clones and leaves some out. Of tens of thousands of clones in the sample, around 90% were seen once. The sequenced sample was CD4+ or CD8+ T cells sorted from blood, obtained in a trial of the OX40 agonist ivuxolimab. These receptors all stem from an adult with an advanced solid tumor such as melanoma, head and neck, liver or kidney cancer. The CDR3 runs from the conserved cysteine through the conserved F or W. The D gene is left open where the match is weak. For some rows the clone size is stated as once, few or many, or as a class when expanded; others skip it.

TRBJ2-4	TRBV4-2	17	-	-	CASSQDLDGKGGNIQYF	TGTGCCAGCAGCCAAGATTTGGACGGGAAAGGGGGGAACATTCAGTACTTC
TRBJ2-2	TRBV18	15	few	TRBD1	CASSPPDRGTGELFF	TGTGCCAGCTCACCGCCCGACAGGGGAACCGGGGAGCTGTTTTTT
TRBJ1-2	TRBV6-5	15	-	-	CASSRTGPGVSGYTF	TGTGCCAGCAGCCGGACCGGACCGGGGGTGAGTGGCTACACCTTC
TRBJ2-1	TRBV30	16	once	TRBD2	CAWRGGRTPSYNEQFF	TGTGCCTGGAGGGGAGGGAGGACACCGTCCTACAATGAGCAGTTCTTC
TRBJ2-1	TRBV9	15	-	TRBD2	CASSVVAGGINEQFF	TGTGCCAGCAGCGTAGTAGCGGGGGGAATCAATGAGCAGTTCTTC
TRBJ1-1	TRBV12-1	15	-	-	CASSSERTLNTEAFF	TGTGCCAGCAGCTCCGAGCGGACTTTGAACACTGAAGCTTTCTTT
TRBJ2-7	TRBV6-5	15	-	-	CASSYARPGQNEQYF	TGTGCCAGCAGTTACGCGCGTCCGGGTCAGAACGAGCAGTACTTC
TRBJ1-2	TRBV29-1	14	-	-	CSVERGVVEYGYTF	TGCAGCGTTGAACGAGGGGTGGTGGAATATGGCTACACCTTC
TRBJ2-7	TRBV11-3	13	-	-	CASSLGPSNEQYF	TGTGCCAGCAGCTTAGGTCCATCGAACGAGCAGTACTTC
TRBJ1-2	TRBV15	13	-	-	CATSRGGGNGYTF	TGTGCCACCAGCAGAGGGGGAGGGAACGGCTACACCTTC
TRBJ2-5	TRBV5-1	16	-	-	CASSLEGQYLQETQYF	TGCGCCAGCAGCTTGGAAGGACAGTACCTACAAGAGACCCAGTACTTC
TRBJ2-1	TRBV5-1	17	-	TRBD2	CASSFTLAGGPRNEQFF	TGCGCCAGCAGCTTTACACTAGCGGGGGGGCCTCGTAATGAGCAGTTCTTC
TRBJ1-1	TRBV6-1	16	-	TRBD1	CASSEVWDRVGTEAFF	TGTGCCAGCAGTGAAGTATGGGACAGGGTGGGGACTGAAGCTTTCTTT
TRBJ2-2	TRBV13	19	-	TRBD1	CASSLGQGKGGPNTGELFF	TGTGCCAGCAGCCTAGGACAGGGGAAAGGGGGTCCGAACACCGGGGAGCTGTTTTTT